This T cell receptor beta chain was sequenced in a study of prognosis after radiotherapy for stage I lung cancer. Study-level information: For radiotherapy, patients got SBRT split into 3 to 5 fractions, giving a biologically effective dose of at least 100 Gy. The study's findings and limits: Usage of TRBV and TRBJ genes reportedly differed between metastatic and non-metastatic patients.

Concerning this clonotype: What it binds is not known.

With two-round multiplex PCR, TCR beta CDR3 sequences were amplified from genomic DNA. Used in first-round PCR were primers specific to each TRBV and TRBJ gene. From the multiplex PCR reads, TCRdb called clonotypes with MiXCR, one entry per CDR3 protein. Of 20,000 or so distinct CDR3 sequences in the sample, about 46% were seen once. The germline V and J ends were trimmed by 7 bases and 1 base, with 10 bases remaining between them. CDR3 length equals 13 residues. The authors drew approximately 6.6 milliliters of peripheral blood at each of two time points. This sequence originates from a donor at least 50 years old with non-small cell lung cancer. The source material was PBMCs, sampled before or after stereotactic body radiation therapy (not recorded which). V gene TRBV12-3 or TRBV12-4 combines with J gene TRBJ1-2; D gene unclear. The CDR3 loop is CASTQTHNYGYTF. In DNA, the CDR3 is TGTGCCAGCACCCAAACACATAACTATGGCTACACCTTC.